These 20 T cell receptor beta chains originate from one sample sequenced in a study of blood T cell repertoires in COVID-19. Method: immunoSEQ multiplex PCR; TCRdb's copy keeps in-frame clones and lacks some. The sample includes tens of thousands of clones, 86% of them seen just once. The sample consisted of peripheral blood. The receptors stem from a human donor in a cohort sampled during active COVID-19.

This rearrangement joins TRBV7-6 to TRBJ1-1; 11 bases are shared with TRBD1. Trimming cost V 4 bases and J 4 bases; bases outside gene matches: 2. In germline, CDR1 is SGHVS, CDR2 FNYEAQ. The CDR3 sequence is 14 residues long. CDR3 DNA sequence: TGTGCCAGCAGCTCGGGGACAGGGGGCACTGAAGCTTTCTTT. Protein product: CASSSGTGGTEAFF.

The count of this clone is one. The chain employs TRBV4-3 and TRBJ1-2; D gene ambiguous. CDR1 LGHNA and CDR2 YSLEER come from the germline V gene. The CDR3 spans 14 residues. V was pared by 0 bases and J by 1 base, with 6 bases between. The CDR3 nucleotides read TGCGCCAGCAGCCAAGAACGCAGTAACTATGGCTACACCTTC. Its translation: CASSQERSNYGYTF.

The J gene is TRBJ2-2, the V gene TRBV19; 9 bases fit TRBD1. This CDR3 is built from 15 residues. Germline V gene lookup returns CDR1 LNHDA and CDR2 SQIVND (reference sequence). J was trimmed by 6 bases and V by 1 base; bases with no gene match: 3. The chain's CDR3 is CASSIGTGGPGELFF. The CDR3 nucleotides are TGTGCCAGTAGTATAGGAACAGGGGGCCCCGGGGAGCTGTTTTTT.

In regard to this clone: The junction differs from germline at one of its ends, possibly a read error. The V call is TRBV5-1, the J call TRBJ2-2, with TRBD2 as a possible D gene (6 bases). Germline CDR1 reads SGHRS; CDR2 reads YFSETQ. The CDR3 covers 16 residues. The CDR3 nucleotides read TGCGCCACCAGCTTAGGAGGGAGTGATAGCACCGGGGAGCTGTTTTTT. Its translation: CATSLGGSDSTGELFF.

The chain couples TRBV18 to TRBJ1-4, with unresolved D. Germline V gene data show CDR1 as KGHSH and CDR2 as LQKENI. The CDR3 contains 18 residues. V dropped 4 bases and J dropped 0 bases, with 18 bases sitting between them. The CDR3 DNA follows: TGTGCCAGCTCACTTCGGACGGGAATCTCTGCAACTAATGAAAAACTGTTTTTT. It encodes CASSLRTGISATNEKLFF.

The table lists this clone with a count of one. The CDR3 reads CASSVGLAGVEQYF. The CDR3 DNA is TGTGCCAGCAGCGTCGGACTAGCGGGAGTTGAGCAGTACTTC. This chain joins TRBV9 and TRBJ2-7; 13 nucleotides line up with TRBD2. The V gene end was trimmed by 2 bases and the J gene end by 7 bases; junction bases not matched to a gene: 3. CDR1 and CDR2 (germline): SGDLS, YYNGEE. This CDR3 has 14 residues.

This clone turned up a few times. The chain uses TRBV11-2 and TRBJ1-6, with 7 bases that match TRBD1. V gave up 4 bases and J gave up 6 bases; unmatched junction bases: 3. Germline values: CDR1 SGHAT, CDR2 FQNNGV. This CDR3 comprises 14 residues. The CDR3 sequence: CASSSGQFNSPLHF. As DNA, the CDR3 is TGTGCCAGCAGCTCGGGACAGTTTAATTCACCCCTCCACTTT.

Here the CDR3 reads CASSTGQGNYGYTF. The DNA for the CDR3 is TGTGCCAGTAGTACAGGACAGGGTAACTATGGCTACACCTTC. V usage is TRBV19 and J usage is TRBJ1-2; 8 bases map to TRBD1. Germline CDR1 is LNHDA and CDR2 is SQIVND (reference sequence). The CDR3 consists of 14 residues. Trimming at V came to 4 bases and at J to 1 base, leaving 2 bases not matched to a gene.

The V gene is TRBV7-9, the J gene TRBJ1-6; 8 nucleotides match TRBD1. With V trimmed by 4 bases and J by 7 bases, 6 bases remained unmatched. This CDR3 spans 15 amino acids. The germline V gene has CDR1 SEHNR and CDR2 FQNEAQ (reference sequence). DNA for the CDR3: TGTGCCAGCAGCTCGAAAACAGGGGGAAATTCACCCCTCCACTTT. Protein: CASSSKTGGNSPLHF.

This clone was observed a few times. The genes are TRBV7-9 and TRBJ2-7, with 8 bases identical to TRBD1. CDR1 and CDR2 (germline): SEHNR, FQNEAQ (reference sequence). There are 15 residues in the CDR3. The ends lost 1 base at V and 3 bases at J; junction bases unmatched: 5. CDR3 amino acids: CASSLVLGQGYEQYF. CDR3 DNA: TGTGCCAGCAGCTTAGTATTAGGACAGGGCTACGAGCAGTACTTC.

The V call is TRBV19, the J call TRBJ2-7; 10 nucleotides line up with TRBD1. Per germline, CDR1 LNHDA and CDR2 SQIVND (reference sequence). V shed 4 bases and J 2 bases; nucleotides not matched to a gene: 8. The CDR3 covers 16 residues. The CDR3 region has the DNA TGTGCCAGTAGTACGCCCACGGGACAGGGGACCTACGAGCAGTACTTC. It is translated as CASSTPTGQGTYEQYF.

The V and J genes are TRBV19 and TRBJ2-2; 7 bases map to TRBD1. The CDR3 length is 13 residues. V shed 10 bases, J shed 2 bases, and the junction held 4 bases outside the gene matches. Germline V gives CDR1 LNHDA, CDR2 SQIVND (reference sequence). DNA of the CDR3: TGTGCCACGCGGACAGGCAACACCGGGGAGCTGTTTTTT. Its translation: CATRTGNTGELFF.

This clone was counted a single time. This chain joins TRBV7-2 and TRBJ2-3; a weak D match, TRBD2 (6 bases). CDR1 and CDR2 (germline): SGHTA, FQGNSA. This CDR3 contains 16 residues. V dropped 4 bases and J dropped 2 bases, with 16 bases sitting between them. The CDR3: CASSSPRGIITDTQYF. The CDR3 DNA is TGTGCCAGCAGCTCACCCCGGGGGATTATCACAGATACGCAGTATTTT.

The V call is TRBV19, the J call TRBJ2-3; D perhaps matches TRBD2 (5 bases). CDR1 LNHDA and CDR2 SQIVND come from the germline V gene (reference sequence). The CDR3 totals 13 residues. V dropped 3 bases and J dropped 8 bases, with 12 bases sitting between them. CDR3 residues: CASSIRQSGTQYF. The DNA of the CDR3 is TGTGCCAGTAGTATTCGTCAGAGCGGTACGCAGTATTTT.

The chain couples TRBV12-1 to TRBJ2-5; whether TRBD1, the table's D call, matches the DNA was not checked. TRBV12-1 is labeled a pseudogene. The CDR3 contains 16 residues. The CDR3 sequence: CASSHDRGGTGETQYF. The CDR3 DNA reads TGTGCCAGCAGCCATGACAGGGGAGGGACGGGAGAGACCCAGTACTTC.

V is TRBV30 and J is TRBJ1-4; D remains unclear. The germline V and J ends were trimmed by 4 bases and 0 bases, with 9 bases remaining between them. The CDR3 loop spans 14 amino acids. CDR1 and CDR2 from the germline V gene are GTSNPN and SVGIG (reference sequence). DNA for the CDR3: TGTGCCTGGAAGCAGGTTGCAACTAATGAAAAACTGTTTTTT. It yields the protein CAWKQVATNEKLFF. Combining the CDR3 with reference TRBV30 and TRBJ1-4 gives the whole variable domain SQTIHQWPATLVQPVGSPLSLECTVEGTSNPNLYWYRQAAGRGLQLLFYSVGIGQISSEVPQNLSASRPQDRQFILSSKKLLLSDSGFYLCAWKQVATNEKLFFGSGTQLSVL.

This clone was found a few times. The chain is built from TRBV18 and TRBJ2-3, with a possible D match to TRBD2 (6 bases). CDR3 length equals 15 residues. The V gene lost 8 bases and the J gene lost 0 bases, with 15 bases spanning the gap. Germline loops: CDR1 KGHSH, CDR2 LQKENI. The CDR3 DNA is TGTGCCAGCACGACGGACGGGACTAGCACAGATACGCAGTATTTT. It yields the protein CASTTDGTSTDTQYF.

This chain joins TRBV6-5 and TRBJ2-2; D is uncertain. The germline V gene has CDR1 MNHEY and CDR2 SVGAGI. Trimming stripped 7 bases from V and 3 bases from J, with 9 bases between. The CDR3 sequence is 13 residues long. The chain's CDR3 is CASILTDTGELFF. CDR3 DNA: TGTGCCAGCATTTTGACTGACACCGGGGAGCTGTTTTTT.

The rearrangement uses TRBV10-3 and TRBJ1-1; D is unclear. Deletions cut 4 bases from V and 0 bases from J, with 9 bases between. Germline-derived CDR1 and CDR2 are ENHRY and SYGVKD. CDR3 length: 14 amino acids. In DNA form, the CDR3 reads TGTGCCATCAGTGGAGGCCAACTGAACACTGAAGCTTTCTTT. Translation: CAISGGQLNTEAFF.

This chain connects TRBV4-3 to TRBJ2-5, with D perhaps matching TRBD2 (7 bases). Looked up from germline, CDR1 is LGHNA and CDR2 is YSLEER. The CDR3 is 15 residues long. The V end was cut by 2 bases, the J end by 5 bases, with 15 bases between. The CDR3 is CASSQHAGAGETQYF. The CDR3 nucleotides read TGCGCCAGCAGCCAACATGCGGGGGCCGGGGAGACCCAGTACTTC.